The next 8 T cell receptor beta chains were all read from a single sample in a study of siplizumab effects on memory and regulatory T cells. Sequencing used immunoSEQ multiplex PCR; TCRdb keeps in-frame clones, though not all of them. In the table there are over 85,000 clones, more than 85% of which are singletons. The sample was CD8+ T cells sorted from blood. These receptors originate from a human donor in good health.

V and J are TRBV13 and TRBJ2-3; a possible D gene is TRBD2 (5 bases). The CDR3 contains 15 residues. Germline-derived CDR1 and CDR2 are PRHDT and FYEKMQ (reference sequence). Trimming shortened V by 0 bases and J by 2 bases, and 9 bases separated the two germline ends. The CDR3 DNA reads as TGTGCCAGCAGCTTAGGGGACTCAGACACAGATACGCAGTATTTT. This codes for CASSLGDSDTDTQYF.

Of note for this clone: Other nucleotide sequences from this sample produce the same CDR3. The J gene is TRBJ1-2, the V gene TRBV5-4; no firm D call. V gave up 3 bases and J gave up 4 bases, with 16 bases separating them. The CDR3 covers 15 residues. Germline V gene sequence: CDR1 SGHNT, CDR2 YYREEE (reference sequence). CDR3 protein: CASSSSYLSSYGYTF. The CDR3 DNA is TGTGCCAGCAGCTCTTCCTATCTGTCTAGCTATGGCTACACCTTC.

The chain employs TRBV9 and TRBJ2-7; 9 bases line up with TRBD1. The V segment lost 4 bases and the J segment 3 bases; nucleotides outside the gene matches: 5. In germline, CDR1 is SGDLS, CDR2 YYNGEE. CDR3 size: 14 residues. The CDR3 loop reads CASSTRDRDYEQYF. In nucleotides, the CDR3 is TGTGCCAGCAGCACCCGGGACAGGGACTACGAGCAGTACTTC.

This clone was picked up a small number of times. The genes are TRBV9 and TRBJ2-7, with a weak D call TRBD2 (5 bases). Germline V gives CDR1 SGDLS, CDR2 YYNGEE. V lost 0 bases and J lost 3, with 10 bases in between. The CDR3 runs 14 residues. CDR3 in DNA: TGTGCCAGCAGCGTAGGGGTAGGAGGCTACGAGCAGTACTTC. It codes for CASSVGVGGYEQYF.

This chain connects TRBV30 to TRBJ2-7, with 10 positions matching TRBD1. The germline gives CDR1 GTSNPN, CDR2 SVGIG (reference sequence). The V segment lost 2 bases and the J segment 6 bases; nucleotides outside the gene matches: 7. There are 14 residues in the CDR3. The CDR3 protein is CAWSPGTGEVEQYF. In nucleotides, the CDR3 is TGTGCCTGGAGTCCCGGGACAGGGGAGGTCGAGCAGTACTTC.

Notes on this clone: Other DNA variants within this sample encode the same CDR3. This chain uses TRBV14 with TRBJ1-1; D call uncertain. Trimming removed 1 base at V and 2 bases at J, with 8 bases between. The germline V gene has CDR1 SGHDN and CDR2 FVKESK. The CDR3 is 14 residues long. The CDR3 DNA follows: TGTGCCAGCAGCCAAGTCGGCGGAAACACTGAAGCTTTCTTT. Amino acid sequence: CASSQVGGNTEAFF.

V gene TRBV19 combines with J gene TRBJ2-1, with TRBD2 as a possible D gene (6 bases). V was pared by 3 bases and J by 5 bases, with 14 bases between. The CDR3 contains 15 residues. The germline gives CDR1 LNHDA, CDR2 SQIVND (reference sequence). CDR3 sequence reads: CASSIFREENNEQFF. The CDR3 region has the DNA TGTGCCAGTAGTATTTTCAGGGAGGAGAACAATGAGCAGTTCTTC.

This clone was recorded once. The chain links TRBV5-1 to TRBJ2-1; 8 bases agree with TRBD1. V shed 4 bases and J 0 bases; nucleotides not matched to a gene: 12. The CDR3 contains 18 residues. Per the germline V gene, CDR1 is SGHRS and CDR2 is YFSETQ. The chain's CDR3 is CASSPGQAIMPSYNEQFF. The DNA for the CDR3 is TGCGCCAGCAGCCCGGGACAGGCCATTATGCCCTCCTACAATGAGCAGTTCTTC.